The sample holds a few counts of the clone carrying this T cell receptor (beta chain). Its antigen is currently unknown. The CDR3 runs 15 residues. J lost 2 bases, V lost 1 base, and 5 bases had no gene match. Germline V gives CDR1 SGHVS, CDR2 FQNEAQ. This entry comes from a study of CD8+CD57+ T cells in acquired aplastic anemia. CDR3 and TCR beta VDJ profiling relied on a genomic DNA template. MiXCR, run by TCRdb on the reads, gives a single entry per CDR3 protein. The sample consists of some 150,000 distinct CDR3 sequences, 71% of them appearing once. Patients included in sequencing had previously demonstrated CD8+CD57+ cell expansion by flow cytometry. Whole-study findings and limits: Approximately 27 CD8+ CDR3 sequences occurred in both the patients and the controls.

This TCR derives from a human donor with aplastic anemia. The specimen sequenced was sorted CD4+, CD8+, or CD8+CD57+ T cells (not recorded which) from PBMCs. The rearrangement links TRBV7-8 to TRBJ2-7, with 7 bases matching TRBD1. The CDR3 sequence: CASSLGRQGPYEQYF. CDR3 nucleotide sequence: TGTGCCAGCAGCTTAGGGCGACAGGGCCCCTACGAGCAGTACTTC.